This entry describes one T cell receptor (beta chain). The antigen remains undetermined. The germline V gene has CDR1 SNHLY and CDR2 FYNNEI. With 5 bases clipped from V and 4 bases from J, the junction kept 8 bases outside the gene matches. The CDR3 has 16 amino acids. The data were taken from a study of cytomegalovirus exposure and HLA in healthy donors. The PCR contained 60 Vbeta and 13 Jbeta primers. TCRdb's copy holds only in-frame clones and misses some; the assay was immunoSEQ multiplex PCR. The data show some 93,000 clones, with approximately 60% seen just once and more than 5% held by the top ten. Study findings and constraints: Approximately 160 TCR beta chains were listed as cytomegalovirus-associated. Later work showed greater clonal expansion in HLA-associated TCR beta chains than in equally common others. Accurate predictions that matched the HLA-A and HLA-B alleles of most subjects were reportedly made from TCR beta sequences.

Sample: PBMCs. The receptor's source is a boy aged 5-17 years in good health and CMV-seropositive. The chain is built from TRBV2 and TRBJ2-5; TRBD2 aligns across 12 bases. CDR3 in DNA: TGTGCCAGCAGTTCTAGCGGGAGGGCCCGGTTAGAGACCCAGTACTTC. Amino acids: CASSSSGRARLETQYF.